This T cell receptor (beta chain) is drawn from a study of cytomegalovirus exposure and HLA in healthy donors. Primers: 60 Vbeta forward and 13 Jbeta reverse. TCRdb's copy holds only in-frame clones and misses some; the assay was immunoSEQ multiplex PCR. The sample lists 150,000 to 200,000 clones; about 75% were seen once. Trimming cost V 6 bases and J 2 bases, with 13 bases left between them. The CDR3 is made up of 14 amino acids. The germline gives CDR1 LNHDA, CDR2 SQIVND (reference sequence). Sequencing used PBMCs. The clonotype comes from a male donor in good health and CMV-seronegative. This chain links TRBV19 with TRBJ1-2; perhaps TRBD1 as D (5 bases). CDR3 DNA: TGTGCCAGTAGGCGGGGACCCGGCAACTATGGCTACACCTTC. Amino acid sequence: CASRRGPGNYGYTF.